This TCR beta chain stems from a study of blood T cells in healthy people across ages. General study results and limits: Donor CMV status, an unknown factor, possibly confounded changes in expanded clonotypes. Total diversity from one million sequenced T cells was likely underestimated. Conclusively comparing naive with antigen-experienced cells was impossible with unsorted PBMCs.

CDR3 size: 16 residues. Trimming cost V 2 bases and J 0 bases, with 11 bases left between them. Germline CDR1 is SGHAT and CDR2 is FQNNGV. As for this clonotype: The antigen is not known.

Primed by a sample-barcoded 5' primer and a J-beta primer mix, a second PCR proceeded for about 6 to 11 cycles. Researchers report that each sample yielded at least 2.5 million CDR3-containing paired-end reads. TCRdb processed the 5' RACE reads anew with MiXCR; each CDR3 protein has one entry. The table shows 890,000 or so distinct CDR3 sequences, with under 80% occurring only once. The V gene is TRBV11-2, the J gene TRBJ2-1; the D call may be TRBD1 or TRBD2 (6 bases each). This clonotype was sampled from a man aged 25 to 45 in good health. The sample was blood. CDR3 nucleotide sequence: TGTGCCAGCAGCTTAACGGGGGCGAGCTCCTACAATGAGCAGTTCTTC. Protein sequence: CASSLTGASSYNEQFF.